This is a list of T cell receptor beta chains from one sample in a study of cytomegalovirus exposure and HLA in healthy donors. The method was immunoSEQ multiplex PCR; TCRdb's version includes in-frame clones alone and lacks a portion of them. The data show nearly 110,000 clones, roughly 82% seen once. The source material was PBMCs. Receptors originate from a male donor in good health and CMV-seronegative. Both conserved end residues are part of each CDR3. Each record gives: V gene, J gene, CDR3 protein.

TRBV27	TRBJ2-5	CASSFRLAGWGETQYF
TRBV19	TRBJ1-2	CASLDRTSIYGYTF
TRBV19	TRBJ1-5	CASSIDRVVQGLGNQRQHF
TRBV5-4	TRBJ1-1	CASSAQGGGVAFF
TRBV2	TRBJ2-1	CASRIAGGPYNEQFF
TRBV5-1	TRBJ1-2	CASSFGTGRGNYGYTF
TRBV2	TRBJ2-1	CASSGAGGPTRNEQFF
TRBV6-1	TRBJ2-7	CASSEPGGSCEQYF
TRBV27	TRBJ2-7	CASSIGQGYEQYF
TRBV27	TRBJ1-1	CASTPGANTEAFF
TRBV4-2	TRBJ2-1	CASSQRVSGRAASEQFF
TRBV11-2	TRBJ2-7	CASSLPGGTATYEQYF
TRBV30	TRBJ2-7	CAWSVITAQPYEQYF
TRBV19	TRBJ1-1	CASNLDRGTEAFF
TRBV11-2	TRBJ2-2	CASSSLRGGETGELFF
TRBV10-1	TRBJ2-1	CASSELPDNEQFF